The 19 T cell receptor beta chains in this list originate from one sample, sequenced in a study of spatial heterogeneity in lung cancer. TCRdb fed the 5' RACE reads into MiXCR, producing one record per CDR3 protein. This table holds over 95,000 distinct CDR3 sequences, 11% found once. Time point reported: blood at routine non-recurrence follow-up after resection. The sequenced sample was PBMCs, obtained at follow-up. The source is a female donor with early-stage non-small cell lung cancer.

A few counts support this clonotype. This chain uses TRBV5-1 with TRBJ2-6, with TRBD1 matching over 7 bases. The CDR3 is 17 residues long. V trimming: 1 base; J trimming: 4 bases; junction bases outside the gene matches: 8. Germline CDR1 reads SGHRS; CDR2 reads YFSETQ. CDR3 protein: CASSLNPDRAGANVLTF. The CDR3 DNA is TGCGCCAGCAGCTTGAACCCCGACAGGGCCGGGGCCAACGTCCTGACTTTC.

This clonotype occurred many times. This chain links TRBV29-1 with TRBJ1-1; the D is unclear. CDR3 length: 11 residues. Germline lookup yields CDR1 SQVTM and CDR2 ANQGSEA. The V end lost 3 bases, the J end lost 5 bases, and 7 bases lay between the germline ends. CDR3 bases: TGCAGCGTTGATAGTCCGACTGAAGCTTTCTTT. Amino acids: CSVDSPTEAFF.

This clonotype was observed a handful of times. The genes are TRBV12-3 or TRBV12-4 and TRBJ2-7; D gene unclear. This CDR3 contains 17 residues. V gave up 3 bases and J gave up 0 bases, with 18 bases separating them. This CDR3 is CASSFLVGSGHSYEQYF. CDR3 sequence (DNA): TGTGCCAGCAGTTTTCTGGTTGGGTCGGGCCACTCCTACGAGCAGTACTTC.

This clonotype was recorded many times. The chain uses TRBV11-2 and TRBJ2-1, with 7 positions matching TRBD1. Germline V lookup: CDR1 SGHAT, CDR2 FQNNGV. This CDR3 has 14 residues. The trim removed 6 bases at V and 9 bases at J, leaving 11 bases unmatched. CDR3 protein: CASRRTRGNGEQFF. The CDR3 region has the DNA TGTGCCAGCAGGCGAACCAGGGGGAATGGTGAGCAGTTCTTC.

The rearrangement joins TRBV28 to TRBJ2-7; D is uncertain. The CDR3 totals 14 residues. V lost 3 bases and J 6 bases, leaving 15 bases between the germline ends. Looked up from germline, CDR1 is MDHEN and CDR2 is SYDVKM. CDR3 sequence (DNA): TGTGCCAGCAGTTTTGTCGGACGACAAGGCGAGCAGTACTTC. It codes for CASSFVGRQGEQYF.

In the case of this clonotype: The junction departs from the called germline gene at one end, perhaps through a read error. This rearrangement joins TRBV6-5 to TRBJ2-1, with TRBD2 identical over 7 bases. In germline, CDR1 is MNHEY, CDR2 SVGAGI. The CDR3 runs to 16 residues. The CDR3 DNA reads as TGTGCCAGCAGTCCACGCGGGGGACCCTCCAACAATGAGCAGTTCTTC. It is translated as CASSPRGGPSNNEQFF.

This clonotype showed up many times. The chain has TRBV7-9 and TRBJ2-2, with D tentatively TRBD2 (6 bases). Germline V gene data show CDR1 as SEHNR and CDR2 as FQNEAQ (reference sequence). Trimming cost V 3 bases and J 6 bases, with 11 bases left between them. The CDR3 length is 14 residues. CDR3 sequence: CASSLESSAGELFF. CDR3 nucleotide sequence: TGTGCCAGCAGCTTGGAGTCTAGCGCCGGGGAGCTGTTTTTT.

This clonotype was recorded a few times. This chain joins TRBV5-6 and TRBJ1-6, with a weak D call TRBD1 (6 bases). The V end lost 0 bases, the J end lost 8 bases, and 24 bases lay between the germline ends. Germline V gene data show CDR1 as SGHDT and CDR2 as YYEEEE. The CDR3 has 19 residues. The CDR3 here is CASSLVPTFNTGTDSPLHF. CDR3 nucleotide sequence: TGTGCCAGCAGCTTGGTCCCTACGTTTAACACAGGGACGGATTCACCCCTCCACTTT.

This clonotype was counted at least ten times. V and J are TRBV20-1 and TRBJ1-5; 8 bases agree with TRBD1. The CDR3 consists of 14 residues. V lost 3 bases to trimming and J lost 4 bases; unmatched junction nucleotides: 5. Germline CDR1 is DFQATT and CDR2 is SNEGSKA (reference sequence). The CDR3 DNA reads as TGCAGTGCTAGCCCTGACAGGGGTAATCAGCCCCAGCATTTT. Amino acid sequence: CSASPDRGNQPQHF.

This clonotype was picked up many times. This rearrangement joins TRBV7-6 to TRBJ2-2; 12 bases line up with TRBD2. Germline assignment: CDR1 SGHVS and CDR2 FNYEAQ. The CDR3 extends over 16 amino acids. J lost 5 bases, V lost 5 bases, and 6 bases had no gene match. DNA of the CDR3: TGTGCCAGCAGCCGACTAGCGGGAGCTGGAACCGGGGAGCTGTTTTTT. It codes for CASSRLAGAGTGELFF.

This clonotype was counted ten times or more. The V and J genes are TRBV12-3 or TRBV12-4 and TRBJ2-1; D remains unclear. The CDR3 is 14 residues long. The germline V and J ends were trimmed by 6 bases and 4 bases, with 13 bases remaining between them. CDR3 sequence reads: CASSPGPDYNEQFF. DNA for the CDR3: TGTGCCAGCAGCCCCGGCCCGGATTACAATGAGCAGTTCTTC.

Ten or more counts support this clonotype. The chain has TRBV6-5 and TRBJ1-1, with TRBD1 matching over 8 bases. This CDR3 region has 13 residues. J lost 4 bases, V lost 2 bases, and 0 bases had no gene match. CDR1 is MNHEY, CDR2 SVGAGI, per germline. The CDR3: CASSYDRGTEAFF. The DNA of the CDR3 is TGTGCCAGCAGTTACGACAGGGGCACTGAAGCTTTCTTT.

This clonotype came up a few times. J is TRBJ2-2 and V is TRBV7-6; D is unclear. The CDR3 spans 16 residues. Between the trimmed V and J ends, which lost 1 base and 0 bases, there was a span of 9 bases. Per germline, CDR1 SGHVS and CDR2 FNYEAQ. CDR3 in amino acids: CASSLEYGSNTGELFF. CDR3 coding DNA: TGTGCCAGCAGCTTAGAGTACGGGTCGAACACCGGGGAGCTGTTTTTT. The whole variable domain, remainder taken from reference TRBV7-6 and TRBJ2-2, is GAGVSQSPRYKVTKRGQDVALRCDPISGHVSLYWYRQALGQGPEFLTYFNYEAQQDKSGLPNDRFSAERPEGSISTLTIQRTEQRDSAMYRCASSLEYGSNTGELFFGEGSRLTVL.

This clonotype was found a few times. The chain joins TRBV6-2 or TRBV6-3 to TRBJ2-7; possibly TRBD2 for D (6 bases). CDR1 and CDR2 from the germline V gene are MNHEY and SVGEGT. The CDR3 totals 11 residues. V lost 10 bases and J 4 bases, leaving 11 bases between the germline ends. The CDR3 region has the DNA TGTGCCACCTGGGACTTGTACGAGCAGTACGTC. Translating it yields CATWDLYEQYV.

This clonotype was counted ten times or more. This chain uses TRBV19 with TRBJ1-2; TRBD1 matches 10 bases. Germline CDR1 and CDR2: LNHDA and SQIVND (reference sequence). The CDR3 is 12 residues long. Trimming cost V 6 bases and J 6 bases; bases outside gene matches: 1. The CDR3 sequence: CASRGTGDGYTF. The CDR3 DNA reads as TGTGCCAGTAGGGGGACAGGGGATGGCTACACCTTC.

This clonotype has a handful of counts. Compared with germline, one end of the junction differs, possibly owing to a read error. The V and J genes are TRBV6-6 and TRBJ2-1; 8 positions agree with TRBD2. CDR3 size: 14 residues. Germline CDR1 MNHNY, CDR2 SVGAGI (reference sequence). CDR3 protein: CASTYGSSGGLQFF. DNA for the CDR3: TGTGCCAGCACTTACGGGAGTTCGGGGGGGTTGCAGTTCTTC.

CDR3 loop: CSARTESNQPQHF. The CDR3 DNA is TGCAGTGCTAGGACAGAGAGCAATCAGCCCCAGCATTTT. The rearrangement uses TRBV20-1 and TRBJ1-5; TRBD1 might be the D (5 bases). Germline-derived CDR1 and CDR2 are DFQATT and SNEGSKA (reference sequence). V gave up 3 bases and J gave up 1 base, with 7 bases separating them. CDR3 length: 13 residues.

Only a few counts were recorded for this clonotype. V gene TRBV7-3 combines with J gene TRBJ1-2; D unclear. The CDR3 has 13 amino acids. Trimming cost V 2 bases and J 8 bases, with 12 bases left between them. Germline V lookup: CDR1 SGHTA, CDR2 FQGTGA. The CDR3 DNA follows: TGTGCCAGCAGCTTAGCCGAACGTTCCGGCTACACCTTC. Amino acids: CASSLAERSGYTF.

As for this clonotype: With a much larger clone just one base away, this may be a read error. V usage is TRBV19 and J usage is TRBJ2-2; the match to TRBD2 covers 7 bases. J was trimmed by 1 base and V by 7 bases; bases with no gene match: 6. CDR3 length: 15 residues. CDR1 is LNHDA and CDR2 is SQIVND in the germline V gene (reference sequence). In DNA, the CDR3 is TGTGCCAGTATGGGCGGGAGTGTGAACACCGGGGAGCTGTTTTTT. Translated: CASMGGSVNTGELFF.